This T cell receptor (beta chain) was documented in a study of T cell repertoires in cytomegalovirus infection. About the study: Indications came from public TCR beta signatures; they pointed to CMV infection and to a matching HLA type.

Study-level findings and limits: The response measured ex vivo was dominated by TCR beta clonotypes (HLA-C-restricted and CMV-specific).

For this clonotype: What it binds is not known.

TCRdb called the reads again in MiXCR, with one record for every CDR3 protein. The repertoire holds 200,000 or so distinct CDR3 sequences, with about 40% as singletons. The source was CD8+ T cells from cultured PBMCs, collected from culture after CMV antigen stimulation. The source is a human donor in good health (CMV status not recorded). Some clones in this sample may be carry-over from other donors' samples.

In DNA, the CDR3 is TGTGCCAGTAGTATCCTGACAGGGGGCGCCGGAGCTTTCTTT. Protein product: CASSILTGGAGAFF. J is TRBJ1-1 and V is TRBV19; TRBD1 agrees at 10 bases. This CDR3 region has 14 residues. V lost 3 bases and J lost 10; bases outside the gene matches: 8. The germline V gene encodes CDR1 LNHDA and CDR2 SQIVND (reference sequence).